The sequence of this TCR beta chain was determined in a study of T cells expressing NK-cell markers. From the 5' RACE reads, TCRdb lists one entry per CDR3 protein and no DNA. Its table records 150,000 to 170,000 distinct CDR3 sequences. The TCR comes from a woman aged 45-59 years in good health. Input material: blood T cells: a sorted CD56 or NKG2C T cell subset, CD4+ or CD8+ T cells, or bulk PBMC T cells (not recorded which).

The CDR3 reads CASSLGGLLNLRFF. The J gene is TRBJ2-1, the V gene TRBV12-3 or TRBV12-4; the D gene TCRdb calls, TRBD2, cannot be checked with no DNA. The CDR3 consists of 14 residues.